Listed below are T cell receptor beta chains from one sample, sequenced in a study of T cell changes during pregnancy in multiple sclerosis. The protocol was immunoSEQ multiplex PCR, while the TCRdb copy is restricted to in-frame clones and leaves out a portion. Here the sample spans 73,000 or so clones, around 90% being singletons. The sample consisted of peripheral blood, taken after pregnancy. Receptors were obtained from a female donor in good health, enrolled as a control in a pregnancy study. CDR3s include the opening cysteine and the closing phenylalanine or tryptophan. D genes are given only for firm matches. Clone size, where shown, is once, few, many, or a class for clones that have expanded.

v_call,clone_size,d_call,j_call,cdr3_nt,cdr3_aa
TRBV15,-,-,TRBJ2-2,TGTGCCACCAGCCAACAGGACGGATCGAACACCGGGGAGCTGTTTTTT,CATSQQDGSNTGELFF
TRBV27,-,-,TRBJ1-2,TGTGCCAGCAGTTTAGGGCAGACCTATGGCTACACCTTC,CASSLGQTYGYTF
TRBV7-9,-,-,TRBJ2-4,TGTGCCAGCAGCTTAGTTGAGGGAGCCAAAAACATTCAGTACTTC,CASSLVEGAKNIQYF
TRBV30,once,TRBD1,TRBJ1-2,TGTGCCTGGAGTGGACAGGGATACTATGGCTACACCTTC,CAWSGQGYYGYTF
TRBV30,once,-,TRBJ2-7,TGTGCCTGGAGTGAGGCAGGGGGGTACCCCTACGAGCAGTACTTC,CAWSEAGGYPYEQYF
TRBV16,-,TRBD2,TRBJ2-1,TGTGCCAGCAGCCAATCGGCTAGCGGAGCGAGGGGTGAGCAGTTCTTC,CASSQSASGARGEQFF
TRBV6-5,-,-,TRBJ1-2,TGTGCCAGCAGTTTCGCGGTTGCCTATGGCTACACCTTC,CASSFAVAYGYTF
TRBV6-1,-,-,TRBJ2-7,TGTGCCAGCACCACCGGGAGCTACGAGCAGTACTTC,CASTTGSYEQYF
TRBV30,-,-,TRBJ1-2,TGTGCCTGGACCCCCCGGGGGGCGGTGGGCTACACCTTC,CAWTPRGAVGYTF
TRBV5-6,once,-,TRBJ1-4,TGTGCCAGCAGCTTCTTTGGGGGCTCAACTAATGAAAAACTGTTTTTT,CASSFFGGSTNEKLFF
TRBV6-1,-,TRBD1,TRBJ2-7,TGTGCCAGCAGCGCGACAGGGTACGAGCAGTACTTC,CASSATGYEQYF
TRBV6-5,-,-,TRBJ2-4,TGTGCCAGCAGACAGGGTGATCCAGCCAAAAACATTCAGTACTTC,CASRQGDPAKNIQYF
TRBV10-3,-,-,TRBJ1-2,TGTGCCATCCCGAAGGGGCAGGTTGGCTATGGCTACACCTTC,CAIPKGQVGYGYTF
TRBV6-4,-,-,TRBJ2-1,TGTGCCAGCAGTGAACGGGCAGGGGACTACAATGAGCAGTTCTTC,CASSERAGDYNEQFF
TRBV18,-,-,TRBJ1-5,TGTGCCAGCTCAAGTCAGGGAAGCAATCAGCCCCAGCATTTT,CASSSQGSNQPQHF
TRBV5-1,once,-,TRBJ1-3,TGCGCCAGCAGCCCCACCATGGGAGGGGCCGCTGGAAACACCATATATTTT,CASSPTMGGAAGNTIYF
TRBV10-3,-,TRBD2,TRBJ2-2,TGTGCCATAAAGACTAGCGGGAGTCTGGGCGGGGAGCTGTTTTTT,CAIKTSGSLGGELFF
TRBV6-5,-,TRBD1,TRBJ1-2,TGTGCCAGCAGTTACGGAACAGGGGGCAGAGGCTACACCTTC,CASSYGTGGRGYTF
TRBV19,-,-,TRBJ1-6,TGTGCCAGTAGTCCACTCGGAGGGGCCGCGGATTCACCCCTCCACTTT,CASSPLGGAADSPLHF
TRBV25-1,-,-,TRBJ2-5,TGTGCCAGCAATACCCCCCTTGAGACACAAGGTCGAGAGACCCAGTACTTC,CASNTPLETQGRETQYF